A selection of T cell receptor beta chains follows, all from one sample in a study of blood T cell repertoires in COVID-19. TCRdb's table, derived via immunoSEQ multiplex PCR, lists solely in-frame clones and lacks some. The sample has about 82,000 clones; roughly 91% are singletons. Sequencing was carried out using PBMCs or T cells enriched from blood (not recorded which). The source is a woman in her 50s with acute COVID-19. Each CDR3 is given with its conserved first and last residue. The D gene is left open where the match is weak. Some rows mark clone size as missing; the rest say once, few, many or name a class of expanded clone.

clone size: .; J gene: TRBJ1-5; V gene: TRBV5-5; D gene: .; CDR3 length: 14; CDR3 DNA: TGTGCCAGCAGCTTTCAGGGCTCCAATCAGCCCCAGCATTTT; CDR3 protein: CASSFQGSNQPQHF
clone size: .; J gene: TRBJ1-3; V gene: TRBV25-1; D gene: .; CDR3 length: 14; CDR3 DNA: TGTGCCAGCAGTGAACCAGGAGGCCTGGACACCATATATTTT; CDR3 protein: CASSEPGGLDTIYF
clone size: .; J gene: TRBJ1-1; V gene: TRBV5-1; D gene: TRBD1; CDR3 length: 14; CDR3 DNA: TGCGCCAGCAGCCTTGACAGGGGGCCGACTGAAGCTTTCTTT; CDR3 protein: CASSLDRGPTEAFF
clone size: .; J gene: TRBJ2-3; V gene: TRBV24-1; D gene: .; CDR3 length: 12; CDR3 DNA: TGTGCCACCGGTGGGGCCACAGATACGCAGTATTTT; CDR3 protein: CATGGATDTQYF
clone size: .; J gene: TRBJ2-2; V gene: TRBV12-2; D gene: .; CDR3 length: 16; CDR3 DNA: TGTGCAAGTCGCTTTCGTCTCGGTCCGGTCACCGGGGAGCTGTTTTTT; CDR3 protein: CASRFRLGPVTGELFF
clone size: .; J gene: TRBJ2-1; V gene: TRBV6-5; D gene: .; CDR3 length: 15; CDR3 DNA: TGTGCCAGCAGGAGGGGAGACAGGTCGGGCAATGAGCAGTTCTTC; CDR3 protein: CASRRGDRSGNEQFF
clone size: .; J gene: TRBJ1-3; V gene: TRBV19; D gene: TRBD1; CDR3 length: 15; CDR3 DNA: TGTGCCAGTAGTAGTGACAGGGAAGGCGGAAACACCATATATTTT; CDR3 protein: CASSSDREGGNTIYF
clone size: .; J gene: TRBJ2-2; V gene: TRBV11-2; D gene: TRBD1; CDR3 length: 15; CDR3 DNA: TGTGCCAGCAGCTTAAACAGGGGGGACACCGGGGAGCTGTTTTTT; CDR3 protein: CASSLNRGDTGELFF
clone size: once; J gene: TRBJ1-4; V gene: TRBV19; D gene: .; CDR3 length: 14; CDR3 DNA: TGTGCCAGTAGTATAGGCCAGTTTCGTGAAAAACTGTTTTTT; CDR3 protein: CASSIGQFREKLFF
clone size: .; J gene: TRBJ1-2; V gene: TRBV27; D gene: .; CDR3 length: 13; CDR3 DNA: TGTGCCAGCAGTGTCGGGTTTCGGTATGGCTACACCTTC; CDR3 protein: CASSVGFRYGYTF
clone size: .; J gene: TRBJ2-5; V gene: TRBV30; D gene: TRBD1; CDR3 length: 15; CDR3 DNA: TGTGCCTGGAGTGTAAAGGACAGGGTCGGAGAGACCCAGTACTTC; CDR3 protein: CAWSVKDRVGETQYF
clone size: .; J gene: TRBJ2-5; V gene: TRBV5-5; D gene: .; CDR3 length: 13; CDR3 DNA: TGTGCCAGCAGCCCCGGGGAGCGGGCGACCCAGTACTTC; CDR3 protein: CASSPGERATQYF
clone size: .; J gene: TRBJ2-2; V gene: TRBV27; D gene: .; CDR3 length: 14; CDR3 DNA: TGTGCCAGCAGTGCAAGACAGGGAGGCGGGGAGCTGTTTTTT; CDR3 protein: CASSARQGGGELFF
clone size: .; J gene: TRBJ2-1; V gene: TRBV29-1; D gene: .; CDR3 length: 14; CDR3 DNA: TGCAGCGTTATTGACATGGGGGCGTTCGATGAGCAGTTCTTC; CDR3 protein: CSVIDMGAFDEQFF
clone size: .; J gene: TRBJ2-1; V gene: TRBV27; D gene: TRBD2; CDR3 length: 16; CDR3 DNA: TGTGCCAGCAGTTTACTTGGACTAGCGGGAGGGCCTGAGCAGTTCTTC; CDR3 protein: CASSLLGLAGGPEQFF
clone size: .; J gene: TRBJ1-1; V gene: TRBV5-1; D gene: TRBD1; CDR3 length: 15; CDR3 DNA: TGCGCCAGCAGCCAGACCGACAGGGGGTACACTGAAGCTTTCTTT; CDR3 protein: CASSQTDRGYTEAFF
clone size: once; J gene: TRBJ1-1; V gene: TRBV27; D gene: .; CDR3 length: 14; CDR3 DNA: TGTGCCAGCAACACAGGAGCCATGAACACTGAAGCTTTCTTT; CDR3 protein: CASNTGAMNTEAFF
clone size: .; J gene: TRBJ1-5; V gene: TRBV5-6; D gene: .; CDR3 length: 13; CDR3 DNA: TGTGCCAGCAGCCGGACTGCGAATCAGCCCCAGCATTTT; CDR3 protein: CASSRTANQPQHF
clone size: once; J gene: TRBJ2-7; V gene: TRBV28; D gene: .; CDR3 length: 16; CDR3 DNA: TGTGCCAGCAGTTTAGGGTCCCAGGACAGCTCCTACGAGCAGTACTTC; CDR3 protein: CASSLGSQDSSYEQYF
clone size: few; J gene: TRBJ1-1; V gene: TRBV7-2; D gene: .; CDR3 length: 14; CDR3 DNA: TGTGCCAGCAGCTTAGCGGCAGTAACAACTGAAGCTTTCTTT; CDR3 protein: CASSLAAVTTEAFF
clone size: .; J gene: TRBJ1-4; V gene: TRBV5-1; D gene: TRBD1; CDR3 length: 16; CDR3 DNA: TGCGCCAGCAGCTTGGGACAGGGTCGAGGGGATGAAAAACTGTTTTTT; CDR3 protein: CASSLGQGRGDEKLFF
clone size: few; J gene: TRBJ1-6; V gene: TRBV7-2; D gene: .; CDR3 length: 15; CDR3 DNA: TGTGCCAGCAGCTTAGGGCCAGGGGACAATTCACCCCTCCACTTT; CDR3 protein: CASSLGPGDNSPLHF
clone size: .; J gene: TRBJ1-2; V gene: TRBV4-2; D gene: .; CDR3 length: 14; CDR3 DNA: TGTGCCAGCAGAAAACAGTTATTACCCTATGGCTACACCTTC; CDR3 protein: CASRKQLLPYGYTF
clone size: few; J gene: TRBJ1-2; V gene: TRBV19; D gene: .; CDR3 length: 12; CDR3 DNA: TGTGCCAGTAGTATACGAGGGTATGGCTACACCTTC; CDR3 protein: CASSIRGYGYTF
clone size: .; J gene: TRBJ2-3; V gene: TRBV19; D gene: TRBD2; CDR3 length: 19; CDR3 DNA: TGTGCCAGTAGTATATTGACTAGCGGGCGGACAGTTAGGATGAATACGCAGTATTTT; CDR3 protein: CASSILTSGRTVRMNTQYF
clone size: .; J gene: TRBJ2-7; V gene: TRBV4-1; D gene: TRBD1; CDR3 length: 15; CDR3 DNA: TGCGCCAGCAGCCCCGAAAAGGACAGGGTATACGAGCAGTACTTC; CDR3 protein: CASSPEKDRVYEQYF
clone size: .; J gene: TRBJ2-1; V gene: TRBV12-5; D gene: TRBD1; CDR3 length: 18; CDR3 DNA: TGTGCTAGTGGTTTGGTATCTGGGGACAGGTACTCCTACAATGAGCAGTTCTTC; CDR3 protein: CASGLVSGDRYSYNEQFF
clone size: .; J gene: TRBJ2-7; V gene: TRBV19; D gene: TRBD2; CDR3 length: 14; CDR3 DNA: TGTGCCAGTAGTTCTGCGGGAGAGGCCTACGAGCAGTACTTC; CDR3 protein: CASSSAGEAYEQYF
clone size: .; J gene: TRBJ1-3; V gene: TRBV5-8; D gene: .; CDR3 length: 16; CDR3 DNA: TGTGCCAGCAGCTTAGCTTTGGTCCGCTCTGGAAACACCATATATTTT; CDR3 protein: CASSLALVRSGNTIYF
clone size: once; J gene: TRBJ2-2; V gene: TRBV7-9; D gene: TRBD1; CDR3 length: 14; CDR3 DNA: TGTGCCAGCAGCCCGCAGGGGGCGCGAGGGGAGCTGTTTTTT; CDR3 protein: CASSPQGARGELFF
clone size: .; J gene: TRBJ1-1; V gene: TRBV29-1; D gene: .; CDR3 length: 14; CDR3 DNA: TGCAGCGCCCGAAACTTGCCTTTGAACACTGAAGCTTTCTTT; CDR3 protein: CSARNLPLNTEAFF
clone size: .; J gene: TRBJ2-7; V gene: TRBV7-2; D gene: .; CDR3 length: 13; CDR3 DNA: TGTGCCAGCAGCCTCCGCCTTGAGTACGAGCAGTACTTC; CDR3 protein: CASSLRLEYEQYF
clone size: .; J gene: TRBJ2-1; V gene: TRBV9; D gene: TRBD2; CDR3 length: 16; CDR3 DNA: TGTGCCAGCAGCTCACTAGGTAGCGGGAGCTACAATGAGCAGTTCTTC; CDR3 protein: CASSSLGSGSYNEQFF
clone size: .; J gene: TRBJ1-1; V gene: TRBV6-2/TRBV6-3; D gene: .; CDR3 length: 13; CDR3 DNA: TGTGCCAGCAGTCGGACAGAAACCACTGAAGCTTTCTTT; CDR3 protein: CASSRTETTEAFF
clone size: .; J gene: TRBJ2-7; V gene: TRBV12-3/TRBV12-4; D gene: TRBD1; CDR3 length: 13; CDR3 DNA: TGTGCCAGCAGTTTTACAGGGGGCTACGAGCAGTACTTC; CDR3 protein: CASSFTGGYEQYF
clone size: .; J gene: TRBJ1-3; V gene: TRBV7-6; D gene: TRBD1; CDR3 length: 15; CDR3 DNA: TGTGCCAGCAGCCGAGGTCCGGGACAGGGGAACACCATATATTTT; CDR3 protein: CASSRGPGQGNTIYF
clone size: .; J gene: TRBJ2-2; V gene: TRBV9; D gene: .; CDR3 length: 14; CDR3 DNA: TGTGCCAGCGGTAAACTTACCAACACCGGGGAGCTGTTTTTT; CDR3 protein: CASGKLTNTGELFF
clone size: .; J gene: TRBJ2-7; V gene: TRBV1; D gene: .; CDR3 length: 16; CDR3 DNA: TGCACCGGCAGCCCACATTTGCCGGGAGGTTGCTACGAGCAGTACTTC; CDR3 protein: CTGSPHLPGGCYEQYF
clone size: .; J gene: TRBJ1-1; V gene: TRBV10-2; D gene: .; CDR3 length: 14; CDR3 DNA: TGCGCCAGCAGTGAGCAGGGGCAGAACACTGAAGCTTTCTTT; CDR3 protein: CASSEQGQNTEAFF
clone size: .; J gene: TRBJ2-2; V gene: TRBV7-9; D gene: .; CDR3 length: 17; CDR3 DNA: TGTGCCAGCAGCTTACCCTGGAGCGTCGCGAACACCGGGGAGCTGTTTTTT; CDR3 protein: CASSLPWSVANTGELFF
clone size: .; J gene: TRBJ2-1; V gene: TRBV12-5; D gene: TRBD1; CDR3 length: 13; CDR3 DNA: TGTGCTAGTGGTTTGGACAGGGGAACTGAGCAGTTCTTC; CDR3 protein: CASGLDRGTEQFF
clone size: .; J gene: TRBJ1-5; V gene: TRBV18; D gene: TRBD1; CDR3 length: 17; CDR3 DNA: TGTGCCAGCTCACCTAGGGGACAGGCTTCTCTAAATCAACCCCAGCATTTT; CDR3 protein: CASSPRGQASLNQPQHF
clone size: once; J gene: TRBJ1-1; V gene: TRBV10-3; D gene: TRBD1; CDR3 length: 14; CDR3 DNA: TGTGCCATCAGCGGGGGACAGGGAGACACTGAAGCTTTCTTT; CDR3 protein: CAISGGQGDTEAFF
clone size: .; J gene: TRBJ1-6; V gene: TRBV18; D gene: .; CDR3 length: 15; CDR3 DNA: TGTGCCAGCTCAACGGGAGGCGGGGAAGGTCCACCCCTCCACTTT; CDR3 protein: CASSTGGGEGPPLHF
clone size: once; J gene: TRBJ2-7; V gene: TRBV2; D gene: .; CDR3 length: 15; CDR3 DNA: TGTGCCAGCAGTGAAAGGGAGACTGCCCCGGACGAGCAGTACTTC; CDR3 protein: CASSERETAPDEQYF
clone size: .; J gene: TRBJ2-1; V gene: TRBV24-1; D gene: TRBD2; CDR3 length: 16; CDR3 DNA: TGTGCCACCAGTGACCCCGGGAGGGGGTTGGACAATGAGCAGTTCTTC; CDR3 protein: CATSDPGRGLDNEQFF
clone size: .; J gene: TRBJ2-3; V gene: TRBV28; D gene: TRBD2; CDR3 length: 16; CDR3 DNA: TGTGCCAGCAGTTTAGGTATCGGGGGGTTCCCAGATACGCAGTATTTT; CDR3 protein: CASSLGIGGFPDTQYF
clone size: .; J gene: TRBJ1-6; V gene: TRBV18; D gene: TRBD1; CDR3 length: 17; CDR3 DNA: TGTGCCAGCTCGTCACAGGGGTTCAGCTCCTATAATTCACCCCTCCACTTT; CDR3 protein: CASSSQGFSSYNSPLHF
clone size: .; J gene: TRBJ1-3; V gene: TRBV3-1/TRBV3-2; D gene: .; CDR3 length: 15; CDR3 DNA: TGTGCCAGCAGCCAAGAGGCCACAGGGACGGACACCATATATTTT; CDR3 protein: CASSQEATGTDTIYF
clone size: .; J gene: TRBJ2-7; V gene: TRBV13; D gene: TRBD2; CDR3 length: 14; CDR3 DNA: TGTGCCAGCAGCCCCCAGCGGGGGCCCTACGAGCAGTACTTC; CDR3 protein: CASSPQRGPYEQYF
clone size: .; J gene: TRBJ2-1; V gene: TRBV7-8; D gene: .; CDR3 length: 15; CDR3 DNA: TGTGCCAGCAGCTTAGGACTCAGCTCCTACAATGAGCAGTTCTTC; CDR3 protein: CASSLGLSSYNEQFF
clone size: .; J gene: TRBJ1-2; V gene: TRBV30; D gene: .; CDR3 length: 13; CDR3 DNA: TGTGCCTGGAGTGCGCGGGGTCTCTATGGCTACACCTTC; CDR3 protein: CAWSARGLYGYTF
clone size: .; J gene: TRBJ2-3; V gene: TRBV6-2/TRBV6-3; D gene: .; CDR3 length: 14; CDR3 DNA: TGTGCCAGCAGTTATTCCGACACTACAGATACGCAGTATTTT; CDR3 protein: CASSYSDTTDTQYF
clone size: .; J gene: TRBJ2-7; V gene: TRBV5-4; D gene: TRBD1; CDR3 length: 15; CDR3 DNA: TGTGCCAGCAGCTTGGGGGGACAGGGCAACTACGAGCAGTACTTC; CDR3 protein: CASSLGGQGNYEQYF
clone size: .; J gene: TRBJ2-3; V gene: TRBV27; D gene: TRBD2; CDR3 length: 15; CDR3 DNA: TGTGCCAGCACGCGCGGGAGGGCCGGTACAGATACGCAGTATTTT; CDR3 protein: CASTRGRAGTDTQYF
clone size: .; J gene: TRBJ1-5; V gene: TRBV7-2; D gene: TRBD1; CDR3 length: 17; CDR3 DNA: TGTGCCAGCAGCTTAAATCCGGGACAGGGATCGGATCAGCCCCAGCATTTT; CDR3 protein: CASSLNPGQGSDQPQHF
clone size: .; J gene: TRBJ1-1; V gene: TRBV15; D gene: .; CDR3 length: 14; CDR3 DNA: TGTGCCACCAGCAGAGATCTTCGGACAGTTGAAGCTTTCTTT; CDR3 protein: CATSRDLRTVEAFF